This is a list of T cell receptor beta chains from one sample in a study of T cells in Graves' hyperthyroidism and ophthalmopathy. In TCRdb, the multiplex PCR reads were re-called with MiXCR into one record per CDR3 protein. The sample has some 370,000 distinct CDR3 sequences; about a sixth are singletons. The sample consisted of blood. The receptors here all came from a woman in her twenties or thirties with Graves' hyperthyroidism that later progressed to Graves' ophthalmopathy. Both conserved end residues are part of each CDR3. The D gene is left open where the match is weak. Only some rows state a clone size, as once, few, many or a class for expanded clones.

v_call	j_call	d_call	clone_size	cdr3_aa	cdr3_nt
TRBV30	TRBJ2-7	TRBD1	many	CAWGTGFGYEQYF	TGTGCCTGGGGGACAGGGTTCGGCTACGAGCAGTACTTC
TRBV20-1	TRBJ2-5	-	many	CSAPGLATTSKETQYF	TGCAGTGCGCCGGGCCTTGCTACCACTAGTAAAGAGACCCAGTACTTC
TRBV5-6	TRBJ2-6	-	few	CASSLEGPYSGANVLTF	TGTGCCAGCAGCTTGGAGGGTCCTTACTCTGGGGCCAACGTCCTGACTTTC
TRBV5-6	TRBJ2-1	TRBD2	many	CASSLTSGGYNEQFF	TGTGCCAGCAGCTTGACTAGCGGGGGATACAATGAGCAGTTCTTC
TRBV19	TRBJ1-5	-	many	CASSKPDLAGQPQHF	TGTGCCAGTAGTAAACCCGACCTCGCAGGACAGCCCCAGCATTTT
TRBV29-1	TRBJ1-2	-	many	CSHLERTGGYTF	TGCAGCCATTTAGAACGGACTGGTGGCTACACCTTC
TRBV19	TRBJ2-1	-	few	CASSNTGRQFF	TGTGCCAGTAGTAATACAGGGCGGCAGTTCTTC
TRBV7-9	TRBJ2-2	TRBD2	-	CASSAILAGSGELFF	TGTGCCAGCAGCGCGATCTTAGCGGGTTCCGGGGAGCTGTTTTTT
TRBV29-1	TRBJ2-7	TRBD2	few	CSVGTSGSVDEQYF	TGCAGCGTTGGGACTAGCGGGAGTGTCGACGAGCAGTACTTC
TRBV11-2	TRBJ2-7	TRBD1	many	CASTNQRDSPYEQYF	TGTGCCAGCACAAACCAACGGGACAGCCCCTACGAGCAGTACTTC
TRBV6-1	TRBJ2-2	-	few	CASTMDHTGKLFF	TGTGCCAGCACCATGGATCACACCGGGAAGCTGTTTTTT
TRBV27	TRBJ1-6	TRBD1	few	CASSKSPDRASPLHF	TGTGCCAGCAGTAAATCTCCGGACAGGGCTTCACCCCTCCACTTT
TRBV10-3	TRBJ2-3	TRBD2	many	CAIRTQSGRRTDTQYF	TGTGCCATCAGGACGCAGAGCGGGAGGAGGACAGATACGCAGTATTTT
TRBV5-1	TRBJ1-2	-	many	CASSPSPGRDSYGYTF	TGCGCCAGCAGCCCTTCGCCTGGGAGAGATTCATATGGCTACACCTTC
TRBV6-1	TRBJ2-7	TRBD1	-	CASSARQGIAGEQYF	TGTGCCAGCAGTGCGCGACAGGGGATTGCGGGCGAGCAGTACTTC
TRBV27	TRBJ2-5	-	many	CASTTLRSQETQYF	TGTGCCAGCACGACATTGCGGAGCCAAGAGACCCAGTACTTC
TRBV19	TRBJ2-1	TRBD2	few	CASTKLAVNGGEQFF	TGTGCCAGTACCAAACTAGCGGTGAATGGTGGTGAGCAGTTCTTC
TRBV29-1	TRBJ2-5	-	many	CSVELDSGETQYF	TGCAGCGTTGAACTCGACAGCGGAGAGACCCAGTACTTC
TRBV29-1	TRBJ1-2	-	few	CSVEYAENYGYTF	TGCAGCGTTGAGTACGCGGAAAACTATGGCTACACCTTC
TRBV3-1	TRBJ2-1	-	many	CASSQEGEQFF	TGTGCCAGCAGCCAGGAGGGAGAGCAGTTCTTC
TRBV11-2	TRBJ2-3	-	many	CASSPQESTDTQYF	TGTGCCAGCAGCCCGCAAGAGAGCACAGATACGCAGTATTTT
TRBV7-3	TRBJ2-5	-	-	CASSLTRREAQYF	TGTGCCAGCAGCTTAACGCGGAGGGAGGCCCAGTACTTC
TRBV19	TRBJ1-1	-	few	CASTHRENTEAFF	TGTGCCAGTACCCACAGGGAGAACACTGAAGCTTTCTTT
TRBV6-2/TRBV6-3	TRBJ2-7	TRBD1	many	CASSGWDRSYEQYF	TGTGCCAGCAGCGGGTGGGACAGATCGTACGAGCAGTACTTC
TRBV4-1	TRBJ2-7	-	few	CASSQDRGYYEQYF	TGCGCCAGCAGCCAAGATAGGGGATACTACGAGCAGTACTTC
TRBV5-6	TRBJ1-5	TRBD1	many	CASSSGTVDRPQHF	TGTGCCAGCAGTTCCGGGACAGTTGATCGGCCCCAGCATTTT
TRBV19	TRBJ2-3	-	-	CASSTGTSNTDTQYF	TGTGCCAGTAGTACTGGGACCTCAAACACAGATACGCAGTATTTT
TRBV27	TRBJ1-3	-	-	CASSLQGPSNTIYF	TGTGCCAGCAGTTTACAGGGGCCTTCAAACACCATATATTTT
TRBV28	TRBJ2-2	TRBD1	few	CASSSLRRLRKGQRNTGELFF	TGTGCCAGCAGTTCCTTACGTCGTCTCCGGAAGGGACAGAGGAACACCGGGGAGCTGTTTTTT
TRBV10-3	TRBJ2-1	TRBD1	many	CAISPTGDDEQFF	TGTGCCATCAGCCCAACAGGGGACGATGAGCAGTTCTTC
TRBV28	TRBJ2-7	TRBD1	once	CASSYRGAAYEQYF	TGTGCCAGCAGTTACAGGGGTGCAGCCTACGAGCAGTACTTC
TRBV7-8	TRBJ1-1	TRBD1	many	CASSFVIGTGVTEAFF	TGTGCCAGCAGCTTTGTGATTGGGACAGGGGTCACTGAAGCTTTCTTT